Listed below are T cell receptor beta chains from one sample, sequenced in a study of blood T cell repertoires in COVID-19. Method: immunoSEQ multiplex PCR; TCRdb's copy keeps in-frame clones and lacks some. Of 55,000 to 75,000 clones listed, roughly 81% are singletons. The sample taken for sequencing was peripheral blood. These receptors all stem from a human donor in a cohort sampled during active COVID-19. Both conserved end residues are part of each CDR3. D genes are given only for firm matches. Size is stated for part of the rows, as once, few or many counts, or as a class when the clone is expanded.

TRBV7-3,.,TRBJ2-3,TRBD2,CASSLAGVSDTQYF,TGTGCCAGCAGCTTAGCGGGAGTCTCAGATACGCAGTATTTT
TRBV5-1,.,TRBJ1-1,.,CASSGWTEAFF,TGCGCCAGCAGCGGATGGACAGAAGCTTTCTTT
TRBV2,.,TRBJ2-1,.,CASSIMRLAGSSYNEQFF,TGTGCCAGCAGCATTATGCGACTTGCGGGAAGCTCCTACAATGAGCAGTTCTTC
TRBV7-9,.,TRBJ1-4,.,CASSLDGSATNEKLFF,TGTGCCAGCAGCTTAGACGGGAGTGCAACTAATGAAAAACTGTTTTTT
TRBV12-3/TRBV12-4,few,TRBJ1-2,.,CASRRAGRGGYTF,TGTGCCAGCAGACGAGCGGGCCGAGGGGGCTACACCTTC
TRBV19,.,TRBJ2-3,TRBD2,CASSGLAEDTQYF,TGTGCCAGTAGTGGGCTAGCGGAAGATACGCAGTATTTT
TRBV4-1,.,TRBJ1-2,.,CASSRSPGELYGYTF,TGCGCCAGCAGCCGAAGCCCCGGGGAGCTCTATGGCTACACCTTC
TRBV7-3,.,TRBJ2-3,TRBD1,CASSATGLTADTQYF,TGTGCCAGCAGCGCGACAGGGTTAACTGCAGATACGCAGTATTTT
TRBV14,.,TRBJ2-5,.,CASSQETRGETQYF,TGTGCCAGCAGCCAAGAAACTAGAGGGGAGACCCAGTACTTC
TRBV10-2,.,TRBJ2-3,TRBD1,CASMMKGQGPDTQYF,TGCGCCAGCATGATGAAGGGACAGGGACCAGATACGCAGTATTTT
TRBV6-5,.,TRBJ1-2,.,CASSYSGGYNYGYTF,TGTGCCAGCAGTTACTCCGGGGGGTATAACTATGGCTACACCTTC
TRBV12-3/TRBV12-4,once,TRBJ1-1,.,CASTGVAEAFF,TGTGCCTCCACGGGGGTTGCTGAAGCTTTCTTT
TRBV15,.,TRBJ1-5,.,CATSRGLEPQHF,TGTGCCACCAGCAGGGGCCTGGAGCCCCAGCATTTT
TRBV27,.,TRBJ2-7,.,CASSFRVAGLYEQYF,TGTGCCAGCAGTTTTCGAGTCGCGGGCCTCTACGAGCAGTACTTC
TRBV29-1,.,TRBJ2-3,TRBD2,CSASLPLGLAASSTDTQYF,TGCAGCGCATCCCTACCTTTGGGGCTAGCGGCCTCTAGCACAGATACGCAGTATTTT
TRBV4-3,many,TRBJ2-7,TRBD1,CASSQDYPTGGRQEQYF,TGCGCCAGCAGCCAAGATTACCCGACAGGGGGCCGTCAGGAGCAGTACTTC
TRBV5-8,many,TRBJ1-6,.,CASSQKTPRNSPLHF,TGTGCCAGCAGCCAGAAGACACCACGGAATTCACCCCTCCACTTT
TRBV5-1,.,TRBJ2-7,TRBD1,CASSSDGTAAYEQYF,TGCGCCAGCAGCTCAGACGGGACAGCCGCCTACGAGCAGTACTTC
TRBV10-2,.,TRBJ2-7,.,CASGGRPSYEQYF,TGCGCCAGCGGCGGGCGCCCATCCTACGAGCAGTACTTC
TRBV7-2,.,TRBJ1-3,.,CASSLSGFSGNTIYF,TGTGCCAGCAGCTTATCAGGATTCTCTGGAAACACCATATATTTT
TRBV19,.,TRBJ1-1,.,CASSPRVSLSTEAFF,TGTGCCAGTAGTCCTCGGGTCTCCCTGAGCACTGAAGCTTTCTTT
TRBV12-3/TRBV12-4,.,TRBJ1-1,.,CASSLMAGTEAFF,TGTGCCAGCAGTTTAATGGCGGGCACTGAAGCTTTCTTT
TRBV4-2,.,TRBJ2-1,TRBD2,CASREAGSSYNEQFF,TGTGCCAGCAGGGAAGCGGGGAGCTCCTACAATGAGCAGTTCTTC
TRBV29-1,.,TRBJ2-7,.,CSVGDTPGEQYF,TGCAGCGTTGGGGACACCCCGGGTGAGCAGTACTTC